Shown below are 7 T cell receptor beta chains from a single sample sequenced in a study of OX40 agonist ivuxolimab in advanced cancers. Repertoires were generated with immunoSEQ multiplex PCR, while TCRdb's copy carries only in-frame clones and drops some. Of tens of thousands of clones in the sample, around 93% were seen once. Here the sequenced sample was CD4+ or CD8+ T cells sorted from blood, taken in a trial of the OX40 agonist ivuxolimab. These receptors were collected from an adult with an advanced solid tumor such as melanoma, head and neck, liver or kidney cancer.

This clone was observed a single time. In DNA, the CDR3 is TGTGCCAGCAGTCCGGAGCGGACCCAGTACTTC. Its protein is CASSPERTQYF. This chain links TRBV25-1 with TRBJ2-5; D gene ambiguous. CDR3 length: 11 residues. Germline V gene sequence: CDR1 MGHDK, CDR2 SYGVNS. V lost 5 bases to trimming and J lost 7 bases, with 8 bases between them.

This clone rates as medium-sized. V and J are TRBV6-6 and TRBJ1-1, with D maybe TRBD1 (5 bases). Per germline, CDR1 MNHNY and CDR2 SVGAGI (reference sequence). The V and J ends lost 4 bases and 6 bases respectively, with 15 bases between them. This CDR3 contains 14 residues. This chain's CDR3 is CASSSGFQIPEAFF. CDR3 coding DNA: TGTGCCAGCAGTTCAGGGTTCCAGATCCCTGAAGCTTTCTTT.

The rearrangement uses TRBV6-1 and TRBJ2-1; D is unresolved. Trimming cost V 2 bases and J 3 bases, with 14 bases left between them. The CDR3 is 16 amino acids. The V gene's germline CDR1 is MNHNS and CDR2 SASEGT. The CDR3 here is CASSETAGNIYNEQFF. The CDR3 nucleotides are TGTGCCAGCAGTGAAACAGCAGGCAACATCTACAATGAGCAGTTCTTC.

The V gene is TRBV19, the J gene TRBJ2-3; D uncertain. Germline lookup yields CDR1 LNHDA and CDR2 SQIVND (reference sequence). V was pared by 1 base and J by 4 bases, with 6 bases between. The CDR3 loop spans 13 amino acids. The CDR3 DNA is TGTGCCAGTAGTATAGTGGCTTCAGATACGCAGTATTTT. Protein: CASSIVASDTQYF. The variable domain in full, with the rest retrieved from reference TRBV19 and TRBJ2-3, is DGGITQSPKYLFRKEGQNVTLSCEQNLNHDAMYWYRQDPGQGLRLIYYSQIVNDFQKGDIAEGYSVSREKKESFPLTVTSAQKNPTAFYLCASSIVASDTQYFGPGTRLTVL.

This clone was detected once. The chain recombines TRBV9 with TRBJ1-5, with a tentative D call TRBD1 (5 bases). Germline CDR1 reads SGDLS; CDR2 reads YYNGEE. CDR3 size: 13 residues. Trimming removed 0 bases at V and 6 bases at J, with 7 bases between. The CDR3 here is CASSVAGGQPQHF. The CDR3 DNA follows: TGTGCCAGCAGCGTAGCTGGGGGTCAGCCCCAGCATTTT.

This clone was observed a single time. The rearrangement uses TRBV27 and TRBJ2-1; D uncertain. The germline gives CDR1 MNHEY, CDR2 SMNVEV (reference sequence). With 5 bases removed from V and 3 bases from J, the gap between germline ends came to 11 bases. The CDR3 loop spans 14 amino acids. For the CDR3, the DNA is TGTGCCAGCAGTCCTCAATCCCGCTACAATGAGCAGTTCTTC. It is translated as CASSPQSRYNEQFF.

The J gene is TRBJ1-2, the V gene TRBV4-1; maybe TRBD1 (5 bases). This CDR3 contains 14 residues. Germline V gene data show CDR1 as MGHRA and CDR2 as YSYEKL. V lost 3 bases, J lost 2 bases, and 10 bases lay in between. CDR3 in amino acids: CASSQSSGNYGYTF. CDR3 coding DNA: TGCGCCAGCAGCCAGAGCTCAGGGAACTATGGCTACACCTTC.